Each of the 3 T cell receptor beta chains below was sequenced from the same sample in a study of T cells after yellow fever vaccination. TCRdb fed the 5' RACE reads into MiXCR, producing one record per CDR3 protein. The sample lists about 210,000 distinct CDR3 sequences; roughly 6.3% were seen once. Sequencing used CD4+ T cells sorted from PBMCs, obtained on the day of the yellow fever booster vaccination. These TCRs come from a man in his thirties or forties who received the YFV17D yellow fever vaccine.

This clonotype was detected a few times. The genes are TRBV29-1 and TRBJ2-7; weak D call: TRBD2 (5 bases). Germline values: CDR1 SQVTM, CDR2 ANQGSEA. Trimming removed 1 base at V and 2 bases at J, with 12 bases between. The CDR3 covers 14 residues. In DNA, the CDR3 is TGCAGCGTTGAAGGCCGCGGGCAAACCTACGAGCAGTACTTC. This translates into CSVEGRGQTYEQYF.

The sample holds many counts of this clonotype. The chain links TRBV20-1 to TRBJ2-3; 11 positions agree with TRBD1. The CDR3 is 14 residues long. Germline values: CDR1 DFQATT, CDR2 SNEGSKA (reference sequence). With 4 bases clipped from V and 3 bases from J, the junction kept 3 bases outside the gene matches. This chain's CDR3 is CSATGTGGTDTQYF. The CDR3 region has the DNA TGCAGTGCTACCGGGACAGGGGGAACAGATACGCAGTATTTT.

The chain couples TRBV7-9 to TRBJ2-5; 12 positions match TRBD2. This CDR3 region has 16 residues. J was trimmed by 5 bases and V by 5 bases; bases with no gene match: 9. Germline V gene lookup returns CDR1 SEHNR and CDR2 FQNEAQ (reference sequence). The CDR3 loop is CASSPRTSGIGETQYF. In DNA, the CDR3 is TGTGCCAGCAGCCCCCGGACTAGCGGGATCGGGGAGACCCAGTACTTC.